Below are 15 T cell receptor beta chains sequenced from a single sample in a study of CD8 T cells in Susac syndrome. Random hexamers were used to reverse transcribe an amount of 0.5 to 1 ug RNA. MiXCR was run by TCRdb on the immunoSEQ multiplex PCR reads, yielding one entry per CDR3 protein. The profile shows some 300,000 distinct CDR3 sequences, approximately 91% of them singletons. What was sequenced was CD8+ T cells from PBMCs. These receptors were taken from a human donor with multiple sclerosis.

J is TRBJ2-5 and V is TRBV7-8; possibly TRBD1 for D (5 bases). CDR3 length: 15 amino acids. CDR1 and CDR2 (germline): SGHVS, FQNEAQ. The V and J ends lost 5 bases and 2 bases respectively, with 15 bases between them. CDR3 DNA: TGTGCCAGCAGCCTCCTCGGTGACAGACAAGAGACCCAGTACTTC. Its protein product is CASSLLGDRQETQYF.

This chain links TRBV7-8 with TRBJ2-3; 16 bases fit TRBD2. The trim removed 5 bases at V and 2 bases at J, leaving 7 bases unmatched. There are 18 residues in the CDR3. Looked up from germline, CDR1 is SGHVS and CDR2 is FQNEAQ. The CDR3 DNA reads as TGTGCCAGCAGCCCGCTAGGGACTAGCGGGGGGGCCACAGATACGCAGTATTTT. Translation: CASSPLGTSGGATDTQYF.

J is TRBJ2-1 and V is TRBV9; 7 bases match TRBD1. The CDR3 totals 16 residues. The trim removed 0 bases at V and 2 bases at J, leaving 5 bases unmatched. CDR1 SGDLS and CDR2 YYNGEE come from the germline V gene. This CDR3 reads CASSVVSGGPYNEQFF. For the CDR3, the DNA is TGTGCCAGCAGCGTAGTATCAGGGGGTCCCTACAATGAGCAGTTCTTC.

The chain employs TRBV28 and TRBJ2-7; 9 bases match TRBD2. The germline gives CDR1 MDHEN, CDR2 SYDVKM. The trim removed 7 bases at V and 4 bases at J, leaving 11 bases unmatched. CDR3 length: 15 amino acids. CDR3 sequence: CASMVAGGPRYEQYF. The CDR3 nucleotides are TGTGCCAGCATGGTGGCGGGAGGGCCGAGGTACGAGCAGTACTTC. Variable domain in full (rest from reference TRBV28 and TRBJ2-7): DVKVTQSSRYLVKRTGEKVFLECVQDMDHENMFWYRQDPGLGLRLIYFSYDVKMKEKGDIPEGYSVSREKKERFSLILESASTNQTSMYLCASMVAGGPRYEQYFGPGTRLTVT.

V gene TRBV4-1 combines with J gene TRBJ2-5, with 9 bases that match TRBD1. V lost 0 bases, J lost 3 bases, and 5 bases stayed unmatched. Per the germline V gene, CDR1 is MGHRA and CDR2 is YSYEKL. The CDR3 has 16 amino acids. CDR3 nucleotide sequence: TGCGCCAGCAGCCAAGATGACAGACAGGGGGAAGAGACCCAGTACTTC. Its translation: CASSQDDRQGEETQYF.

This chain joins TRBV27 and TRBJ1-1; 9 positions match TRBD1. The CDR3 covers 13 residues. J gave up 11 bases and V 5 bases, and 9 bases lay outside the gene matches. Germline assignment: CDR1 MNHEY and CDR2 SMNVEV (reference sequence). CDR3 sequence: CASSLSGTGKAFF. Here the CDR3 DNA reads TGTGCCAGCAGTCTGTCCGGGACAGGGAAGGCTTTCTTT.

The chain links TRBV30 to TRBJ1-3, with 7 nucleotides matching TRBD1. Per the germline V gene, CDR1 is GTSNPN and CDR2 is SVGIG (reference sequence). The CDR3 covers 16 residues. With 2 bases clipped from V and 0 bases from J, the junction kept 7 bases outside the gene matches. Here the CDR3 reads CAWSTIDRVSGNTIYF. The CDR3 DNA reads TGTGCCTGGAGTACCATCGACAGGGTCTCTGGAAACACCATATATTTT. Filled out from reference TRBV30 and TRBJ1-3, the complete variable domain reads SQTIHQWPATLVQPVGSPLSLECTVEGTSNPNLYWYRQAAGRGLQLLFYSVGIGQISSEVPQNLSASRPQDRQFILSSKKLLLSDSGFYLCAWSTIDRVSGNTIYFGEGSWLTVV.

V usage is TRBV6-5 and J usage is TRBJ2-4; D tentatively reads TRBD1 or TRBD2 (6 bases each). Trimming cost V 8 bases and J 6 bases, with 14 bases left between them. Looked up from germline, CDR1 is MNHEY and CDR2 is SVGAGI. This CDR3 region has 13 residues. CDR3 protein: CASGGGKGNIQYF. In nucleotides, the CDR3 is TGTGCCAGCGGAGGGGGAAAGGGAAACATTCAGTACTTC.

This rearrangement joins TRBV9 to TRBJ2-1; 7 nucleotides agree with TRBD2. Per the germline V gene, CDR1 is SGDLS and CDR2 is YYNGEE. V shed 0 bases and J 6 bases; nucleotides not matched to a gene: 6. This CDR3 comprises 15 residues. The CDR3 nucleotides read TGTGCCAGCAGCGTAGCCGAGGGACTACCCAATGAGCAGTTCTTC. Its translation: CASSVAEGLPNEQFF.

This rearrangement joins TRBV5-1 to TRBJ2-4; 7 bases are a match to TRBD1. Germline V gene lookup returns CDR1 SGHRS and CDR2 YFSETQ. The CDR3 extends over 13 amino acids. V shed 4 bases, J shed 8 bases, and the junction held 6 bases outside the gene matches. The CDR3 loop reads CASSLGGRDIQYF. The CDR3 nucleotides read TGCGCCAGCAGCCTAGGGGGCCGAGACATTCAGTACTTC.

This chain links TRBV29-1 with TRBJ2-1; either TRBD1 or TRBD2 may supply D (5 bases each). The CDR3 is made up of 15 amino acids. V lost 4 bases and J 6 bases, leaving 19 bases between the germline ends. In germline, CDR1 is SQVTM, CDR2 ANQGSEA. CDR3 protein: CSVGVGVGTLNEQFF. Here the CDR3 DNA reads TGCAGCGTTGGGGTGGGTGTCGGGACCCTCAATGAGCAGTTCTTC.

Written as DNA, the CDR3 is TGTGCCAGCAGCTTAGGGGGGGAGGACACTGAAGCTTTCTTT. Protein: CASSLGGEDTEAFF. The chain links TRBV11-1 to TRBJ1-1; D is perhaps TRBD1 (5 bases). Germline-derived CDR1 and CDR2 are SGHAT and FQDESV (reference sequence). V shed 1 base and J shed 3 bases, with 9 bases lying between them. CDR3 length: 14 amino acids.

The chain recombines TRBV7-9 with TRBJ1-4, with a tentative D call TRBD1 (5 bases). The germline CDR1 and CDR2 sequences are SEHNR and FQNEAQ (reference sequence). The CDR3 extends over 14 amino acids. Trimming stripped 8 bases from V and 2 bases from J, with 12 bases between. This CDR3 is CASGSGRTNEKLFF. CDR3 nucleotides: TGTGCCAGCGGGTCAGGGCGGACTAATGAAAAACTGTTTTTT.

The rearrangement uses TRBV15 and TRBJ1-2; maybe TRBD1 (6 bases). This CDR3 is 17 amino acids long. CDR1 is LNHNV, CDR2 YYDKDF, per germline (reference sequence). V lost 5 bases and J lost 10, with 29 bases in between. The CDR3 is CATSPQGQYESYFHYTF. The CDR3 DNA reads as TGTGCCACCAGCCCTCAAGGACAGTACGAGTCCTATTTTCACTACACCTTC.

The chain carries TRBV19 and TRBJ2-1; 10 nucleotides line up with TRBD2. V was pared by 1 base and J by 10 bases, with 1 base of the junction left unmatched. CDR1 and CDR2 (germline): LNHDA, SQIVND (reference sequence). The CDR3 consists of 13 residues. CDR3 protein: CASSIVSGGEQFF. The CDR3 bases are TGTGCCAGTAGTATAGTTAGCGGGGGGGAGCAGTTCTTC. Supplemented by reference TRBV19 and TRBJ2-1, the full variable domain reads DGGITQSPKYLFRKEGQNVTLSCEQNLNHDAMYWYRQDPGQGLRLIYYSQIVNDFQKGDIAEGYSVSREKKESFPLTVTSAQKNPTAFYLCASSIVSGGEQFFGPGTRLTVL.